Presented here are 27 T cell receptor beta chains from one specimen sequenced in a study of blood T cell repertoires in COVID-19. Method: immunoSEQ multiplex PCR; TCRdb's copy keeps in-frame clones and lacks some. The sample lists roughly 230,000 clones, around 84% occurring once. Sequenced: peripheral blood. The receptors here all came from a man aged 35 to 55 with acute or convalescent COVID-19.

CDR3 loop: CASSPSGGGGNTEAFF. In nucleotides, the CDR3 is TGTGCCAGCAGCCCATCCGGAGGGGGGGGGAACACTGAAGCTTTCTTT. The rearrangement uses TRBV3-1 (or the pseudogene TRBV3-2) and TRBJ1-1; weak D call: TRBD1 (6 bases). This CDR3 has 16 amino acids. V dropped 4 bases and J dropped 1 base, with 16 bases sitting between them. The germline gives CDR1 LGHDT, CDR2 YNNKEL (reference sequence).

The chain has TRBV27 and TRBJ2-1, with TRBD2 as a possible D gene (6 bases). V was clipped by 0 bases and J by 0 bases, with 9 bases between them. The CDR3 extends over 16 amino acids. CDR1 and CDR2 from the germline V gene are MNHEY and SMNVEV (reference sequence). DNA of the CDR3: TGTGCCAGCAGTTTATCGGCGGGGCGCTCCTACAATGAGCAGTTCTTC. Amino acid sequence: CASSLSAGRSYNEQFF.

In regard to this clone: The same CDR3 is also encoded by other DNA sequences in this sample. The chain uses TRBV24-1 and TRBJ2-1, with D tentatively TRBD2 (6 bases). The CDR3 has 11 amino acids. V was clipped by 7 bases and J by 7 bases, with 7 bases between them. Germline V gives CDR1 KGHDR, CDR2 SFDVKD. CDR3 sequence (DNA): TGTGCCACCAGCCGGGGGAATGAGCAGTTCTTC. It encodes CATSRGNEQFF.

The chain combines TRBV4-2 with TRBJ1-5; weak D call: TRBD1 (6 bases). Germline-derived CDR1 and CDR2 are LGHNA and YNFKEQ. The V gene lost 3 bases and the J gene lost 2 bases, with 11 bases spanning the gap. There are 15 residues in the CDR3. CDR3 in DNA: TGTGCCAGCAGCCAGGAACAGGGAGGCAATCAGCCCCAGCATTTT. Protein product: CASSQEQGGNQPQHF.

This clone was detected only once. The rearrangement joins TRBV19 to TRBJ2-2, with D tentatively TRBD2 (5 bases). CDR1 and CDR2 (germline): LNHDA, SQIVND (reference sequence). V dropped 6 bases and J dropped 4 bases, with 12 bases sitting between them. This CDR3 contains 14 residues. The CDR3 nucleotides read TGTGCCAGTAGGGAAGCAGGACTCACCGGGGAGCTGTTTTTT. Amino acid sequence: CASREAGLTGELFF.

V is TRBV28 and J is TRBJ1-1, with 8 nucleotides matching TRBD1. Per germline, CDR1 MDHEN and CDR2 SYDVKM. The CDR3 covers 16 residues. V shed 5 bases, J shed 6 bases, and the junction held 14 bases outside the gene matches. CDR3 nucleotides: TGTGCCAGCAGTCCGGCCGGACAGGGCGGGGCGGCTGAAGCTTTCTTT. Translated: CASSPAGQGGAAEAFF.

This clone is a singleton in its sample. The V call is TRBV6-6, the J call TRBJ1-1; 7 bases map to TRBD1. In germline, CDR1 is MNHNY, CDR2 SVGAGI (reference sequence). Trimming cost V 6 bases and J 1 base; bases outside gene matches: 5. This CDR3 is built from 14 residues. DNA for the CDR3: TGTGCCAGCAGGAGGAAGGGGGCGAACACTGAAGCTTTCTTT. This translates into CASRRKGANTEAFF.

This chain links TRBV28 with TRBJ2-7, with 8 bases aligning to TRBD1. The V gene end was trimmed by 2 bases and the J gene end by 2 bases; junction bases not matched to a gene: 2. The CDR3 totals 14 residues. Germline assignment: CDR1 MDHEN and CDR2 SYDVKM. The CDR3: CASSLVDRAYEQYF. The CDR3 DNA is TGTGCCAGCAGTTTAGTGGACAGGGCCTACGAGCAGTACTTC. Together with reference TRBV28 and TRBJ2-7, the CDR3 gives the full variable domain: DVKVTQSSRYLVKRTGEKVFLECVQDMDHENMFWYRQDPGLGLRLIYFSYDVKMKEKGDIPEGYSVSREKKERFSLILESASTNQTSMYLCASSLVDRAYEQYFGPGTRLTVT.

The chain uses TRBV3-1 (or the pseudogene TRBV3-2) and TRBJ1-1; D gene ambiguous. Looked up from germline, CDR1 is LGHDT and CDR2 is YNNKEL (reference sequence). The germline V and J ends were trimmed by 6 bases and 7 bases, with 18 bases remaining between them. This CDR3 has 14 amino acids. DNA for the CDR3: TGTGCCAGCAGTCACCTGGGGAGGGATGGTGAAGCTTTCTTT. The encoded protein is CASSHLGRDGEAFF.

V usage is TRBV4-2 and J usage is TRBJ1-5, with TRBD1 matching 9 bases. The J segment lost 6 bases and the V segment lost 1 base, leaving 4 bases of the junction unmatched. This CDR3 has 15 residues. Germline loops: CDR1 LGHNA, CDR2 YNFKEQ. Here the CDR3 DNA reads TGTGCCAGCAGCCAAGGGACAGGGGTGGGTCAGCCCCAGCATTTT. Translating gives CASSQGTGVGQPQHF.

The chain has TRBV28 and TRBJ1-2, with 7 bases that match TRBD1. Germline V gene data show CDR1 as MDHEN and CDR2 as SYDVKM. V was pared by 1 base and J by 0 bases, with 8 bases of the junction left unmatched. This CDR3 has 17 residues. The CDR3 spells CASSLYRRGEANYGYTF. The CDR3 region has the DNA TGTGCCAGCAGTTTATATCGCAGGGGGGAAGCTAACTATGGCTACACCTTC.

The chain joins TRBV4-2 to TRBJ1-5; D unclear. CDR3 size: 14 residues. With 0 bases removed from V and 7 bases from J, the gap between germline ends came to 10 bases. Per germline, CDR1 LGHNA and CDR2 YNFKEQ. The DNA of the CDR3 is TGTGCCAGCAGCCAAGAGAGGGCAGGACAGCCCCAGCATTTT. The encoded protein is CASSQERAGQPQHF.

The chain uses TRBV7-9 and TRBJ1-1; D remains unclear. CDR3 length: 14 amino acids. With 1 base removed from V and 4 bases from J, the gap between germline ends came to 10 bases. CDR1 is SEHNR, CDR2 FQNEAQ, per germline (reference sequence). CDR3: CASSLGGTLTEAFF. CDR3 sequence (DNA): TGTGCCAGCAGCTTAGGAGGTACCCTCACTGAAGCTTTCTTT.

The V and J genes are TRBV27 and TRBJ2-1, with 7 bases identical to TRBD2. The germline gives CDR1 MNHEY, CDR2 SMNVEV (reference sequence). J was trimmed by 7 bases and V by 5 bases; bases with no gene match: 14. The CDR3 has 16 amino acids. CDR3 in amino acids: CASSPSTGGLLNEQFF. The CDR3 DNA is TGTGCCAGCAGTCCGTCCACGGGGGGTCTGTTGAATGAGCAGTTCTTC.

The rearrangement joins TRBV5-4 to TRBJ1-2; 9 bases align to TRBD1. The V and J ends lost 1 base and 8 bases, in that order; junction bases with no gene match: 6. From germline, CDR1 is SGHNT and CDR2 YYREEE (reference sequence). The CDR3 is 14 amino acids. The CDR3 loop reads CASSLIGTGIGYTF. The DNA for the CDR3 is TGTGCCAGCAGCTTGATAGGGACAGGGATCGGCTACACCTTC.

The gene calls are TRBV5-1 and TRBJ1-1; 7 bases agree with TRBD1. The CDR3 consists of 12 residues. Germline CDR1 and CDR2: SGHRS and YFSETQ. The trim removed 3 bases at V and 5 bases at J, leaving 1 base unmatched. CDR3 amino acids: CASSYRGTEAFF. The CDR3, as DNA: TGCGCCAGCAGCTACAGGGGTACTGAAGCTTTCTTT.

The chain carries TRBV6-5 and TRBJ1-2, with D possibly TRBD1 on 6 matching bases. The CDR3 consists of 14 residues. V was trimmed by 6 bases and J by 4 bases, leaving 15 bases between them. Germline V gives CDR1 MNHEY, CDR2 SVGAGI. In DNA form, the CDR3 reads TGTGCCAGCAGCGGAGGGGGGGGGCGCTATGGCTACACCTTC. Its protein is CASSGGGGRYGYTF.

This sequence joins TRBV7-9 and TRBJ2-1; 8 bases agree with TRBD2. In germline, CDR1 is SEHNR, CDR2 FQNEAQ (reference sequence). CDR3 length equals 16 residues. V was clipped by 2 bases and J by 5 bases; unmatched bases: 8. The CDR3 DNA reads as TGTGCCAGCAGCTTAAATGGCGGGGGGCCGCACAATGAGCAGTTCTTC. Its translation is CASSLNGGGPHNEQFF.

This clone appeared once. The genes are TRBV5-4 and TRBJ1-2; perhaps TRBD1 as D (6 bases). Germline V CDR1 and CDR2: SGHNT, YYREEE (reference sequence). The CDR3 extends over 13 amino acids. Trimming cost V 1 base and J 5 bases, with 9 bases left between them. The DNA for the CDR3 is TGTGCCAGCAGCTTGCGGGGGGCATATGGCTACACCTTC. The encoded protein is CASSLRGAYGYTF.

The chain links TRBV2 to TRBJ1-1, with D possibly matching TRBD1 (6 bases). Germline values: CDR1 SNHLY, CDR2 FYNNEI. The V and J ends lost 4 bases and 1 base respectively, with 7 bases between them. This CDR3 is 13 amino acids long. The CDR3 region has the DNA TGTGCCAGCAGTGCACAGGGGAACACTGAAGCTTTCTTT. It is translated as CASSAQGNTEAFF.

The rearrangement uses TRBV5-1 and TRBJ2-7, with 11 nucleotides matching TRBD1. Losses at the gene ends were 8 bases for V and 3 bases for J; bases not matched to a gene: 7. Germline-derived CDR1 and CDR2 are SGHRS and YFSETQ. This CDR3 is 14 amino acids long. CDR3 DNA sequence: TGCGCCAGTCAGGACGGGACAGGGGGCTACGAGCAGTACTTC. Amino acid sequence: CASQDGTGGYEQYF.

As DNA, the CDR3 is TGTGCCAGCAGCTTAGCGCAGGTTAGCTCTGGAAACACCATATATTTT. Translating gives CASSLAQVSSGNTIYF. This rearrangement joins TRBV7-2 to TRBJ1-3; D remains ambiguous. Germline CDR1 SGHTA, CDR2 FQGNSA. V shed 0 bases and J shed 0 bases, with 9 bases lying between them. CDR3 length equals 16 residues.

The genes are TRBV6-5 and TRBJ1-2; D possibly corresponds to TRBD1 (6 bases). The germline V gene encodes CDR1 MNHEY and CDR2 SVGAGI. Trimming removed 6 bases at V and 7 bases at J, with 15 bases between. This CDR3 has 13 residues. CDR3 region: CASSPGTSLGYTF. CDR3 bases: TGTGCCAGCAGCCCAGGGACATCACTTGGCTACACCTTC.

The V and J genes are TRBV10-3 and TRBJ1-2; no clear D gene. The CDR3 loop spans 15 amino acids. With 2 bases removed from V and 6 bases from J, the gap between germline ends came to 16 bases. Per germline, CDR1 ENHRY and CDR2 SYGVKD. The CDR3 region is CAISEPTSQPDGYTF. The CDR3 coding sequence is TGTGCCATCAGTGAGCCCACATCACAGCCGGATGGCTACACCTTC.

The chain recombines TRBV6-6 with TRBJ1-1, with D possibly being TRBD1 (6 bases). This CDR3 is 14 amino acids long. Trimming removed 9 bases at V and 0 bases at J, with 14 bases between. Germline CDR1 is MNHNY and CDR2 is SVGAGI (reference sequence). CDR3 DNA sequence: TGTGCCAGTGTCCCTGGACAGATGAACACTGAAGCTTTCTTT. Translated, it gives CASVPGQMNTEAFF.

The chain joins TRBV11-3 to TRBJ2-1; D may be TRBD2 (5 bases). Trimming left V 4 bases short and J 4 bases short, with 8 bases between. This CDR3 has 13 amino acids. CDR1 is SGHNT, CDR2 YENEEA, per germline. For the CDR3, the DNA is TGTGCCAGCAGCTCCTCGGGGTACAATGAGCAGTTCTTC. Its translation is CASSSSGYNEQFF.

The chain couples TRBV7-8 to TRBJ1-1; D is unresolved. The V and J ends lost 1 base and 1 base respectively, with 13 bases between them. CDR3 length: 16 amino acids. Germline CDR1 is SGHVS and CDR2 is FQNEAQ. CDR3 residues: CASSLDIENRNTEAFF. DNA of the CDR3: TGTGCCAGCAGCTTAGATATAGAGAACAGGAACACTGAAGCTTTCTTT.